This note documents a single TCR beta chain sequence. Its cognate antigen is unknown. This entry comes from a study of post-analysis software for immune sequencing data. Whole-study results and caveats: TRBV5-6, TRBV5-1 and TRBV20-1 were among four to six TRBV segments more frequent in patients than controls.

Built from TCR beta cDNA, the libraries had unique molecular identifiers in them. In TCRdb, the PCR reads were re-called with MiXCR into one record per CDR3 protein. The sample yields hundreds of thousands of distinct CDR3 sequences, approximately 45% seen once. The CDR3 extends over 14 amino acids. V was pared by 5 bases and J by 0 bases, with 13 bases between. CDR1 SQVTM and CDR2 ANQGSEA come from the germline V gene. The source is a girl aged 10 to 17 with multiple sclerosis. The J gene is TRBJ1-1, the V gene TRBV29-1; D ambiguous. The sequenced material came from blood. This CDR3 reads CSVFADNLNTEAFF. The CDR3 DNA reads TGCAGCGTTTTTGCCGACAACCTGAACACTGAAGCTTTCTTT.